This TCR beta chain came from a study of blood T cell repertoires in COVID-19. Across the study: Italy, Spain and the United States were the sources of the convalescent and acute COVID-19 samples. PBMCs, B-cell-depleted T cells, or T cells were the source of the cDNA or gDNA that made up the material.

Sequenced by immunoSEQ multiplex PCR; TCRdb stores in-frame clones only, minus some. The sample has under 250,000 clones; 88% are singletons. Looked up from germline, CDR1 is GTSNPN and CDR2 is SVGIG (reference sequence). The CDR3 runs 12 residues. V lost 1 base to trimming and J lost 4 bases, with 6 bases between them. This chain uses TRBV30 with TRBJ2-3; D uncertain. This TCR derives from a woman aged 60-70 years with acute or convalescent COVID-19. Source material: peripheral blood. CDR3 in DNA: TGTGCCTGGAGTGGCGGCGCAGATACGCAGTATTTT. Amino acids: CAWSGGADTQYF. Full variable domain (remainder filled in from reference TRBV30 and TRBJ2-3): SQTIHQWPATLVQPVGSPLSLECTVEGTSNPNLYWYRQAAGRGLQLLFYSVGIGQISSEVPQNLSASRPQDRQFILSSKKLLLSDSGFYLCAWSGGADTQYFGPGTRLTVL.